Below, 13 T cell receptor beta chains from the same sample are listed, as sequenced in a study of T-cell reconstitution after alpha-beta-depleted transplantation in children. Unique molecular identifiers were incorporated during preparation of the TCRbeta library. TCRdb itself ran the PCR reads through MiXCR, one entry per CDR3 protein. Among just over 950,000 distinct CDR3 sequences, about 29% were seen once, and the ten largest hold 25% to 35%. The sequencing used PBMCs, mostly from graft donor cells, collected 360 days after TCRalphabeta/CD19-depleted stem cell transplant. These receptor sequences come from a boy younger than two who had a stem cell transplant for SCID, so the T cells may come from the graft donor.

The CDR3 coding sequence is TGTGCCAGCTCACCGCTAAGACTAGCCGATACGCAGTATTTT. Translation gives CASSPLRLADTQYF. V is TRBV18 and J is TRBJ2-3, with 7 bases aligning to TRBD2. The V gene's germline CDR1 is KGHSH and CDR2 LQKENI. The CDR3 contains 14 residues. Trimming removed 3 bases from V and 6 bases from J; junction bases left unmatched: 6.

This chain uses TRBV14 with TRBJ1-1, with D perhaps TRBD1 (6 bases). From germline, CDR1 is SGHDN and CDR2 FVKESK. Trimming removed 0 bases at V and 0 bases at J, with 14 bases between. This CDR3 is built from 17 residues. In DNA, the CDR3 is TGTGCCAGCAGCCAAGAGGGGGCAGGCTGGATGAACACTGAAGCTTTCTTT. This codes for CASSQEGAGWMNTEAFF. Drawing the rest from reference TRBV14 and TRBJ1-1, the complete variable domain is EAGVTQFPSHSVIEKGQTVTLRCDPISGHDNLYWYRRVMGKEIKFLLHFVKESKQDESGMPNNRFLAERTGGTYSTLKVQPAELEDSGVYFCASSQEGAGWMNTEAFFGQGTRLTVV.

This clonotype was counted between two and nine times. The V and J genes are TRBV15 and TRBJ2-1, with TRBD2 identical over 8 bases. The CDR3 has 16 residues. From germline, CDR1 is LNHNV and CDR2 YYDKDF (reference sequence). V shed 2 bases, J shed 0 bases, and the junction held 3 bases outside the gene matches. CDR3 protein: CATSRKRESSYNEQFF. In DNA, the CDR3 is TGTGCCACCAGCAGAAAGCGGGAGAGCTCCTACAATGAGCAGTTCTTC.

This clonotype has only a few counts. The chain has TRBV27 and TRBJ1-1, with D hard to call. The germline V gene encodes CDR1 MNHEY and CDR2 SMNVEV (reference sequence). The CDR3 runs 14 residues. Trimming left V 6 bases short and J 1 base short, with 12 bases between. The CDR3 DNA is TGTGCCAGCAGCCGTTCGTGGACGAACACTGAAGCTTTCTTT. Amino acids: CASSRSWTNTEAFF.

This clonotype was recorded only once. The CDR3 protein is CASSLVTGAPNEQFF. DNA of the CDR3: TGCGCCAGCAGCTTGGTTACAGGGGCCCCGAATGAGCAGTTCTTC. The chain links TRBV5-1 to TRBJ2-1; 7 positions match TRBD1. This CDR3 contains 15 residues. From germline, CDR1 is SGHRS and CDR2 YFSETQ. With 0 bases clipped from V and 7 bases from J, the junction kept 7 bases outside the gene matches.

The rearrangement links TRBV5-1 to TRBJ2-4; 11 bases are a match to TRBD2. The J segment lost 8 bases and the V segment lost 4 bases, leaving 2 bases of the junction unmatched. Germline CDR1 SGHRS, CDR2 YFSETQ. The length of the CDR3 is 13 residues. The CDR3 DNA sequence: TGCGCCAGCAGCGTGGGACTAGCGGACATTCAGTACTTC. Its translation is CASSVGLADIQYF.

The chain is built from TRBV5-5 and TRBJ2-2, with a tentative D call TRBD1 (6 bases). CDR1 and CDR2 (germline): SGHKS, YYEKEE (reference sequence). The V and J ends lost 0 bases and 6 bases respectively, with 12 bases between them. The CDR3 spans 15 residues. The CDR3 DNA follows: TGTGCCAGCAGCTTGGTACAGGGCCTTCCCGGGGAGCTGTTTTTT. Protein product: CASSLVQGLPGELFF.

The chain couples TRBV4-2 to TRBJ1-2; 10 bases are shared with TRBD1. Germline V gene data show CDR1 as LGHNA and CDR2 as YNFKEQ. V dropped 4 bases and J dropped 8; count of bases not matched to a gene: 10. CDR3 length equals 15 residues. This CDR3 reads CASSLRDRGVGGYTF. The CDR3 nucleotides are TGTGCCAGCAGCCTCAGGGACAGGGGAGTCGGCGGCTACACCTTC.

This clonotype has a handful of counts. The J gene is TRBJ2-7, the V gene TRBV20-1; possible D gene TRBD1, 6 bases. Germline lookup yields CDR1 DFQATT and CDR2 SNEGSKA (reference sequence). V lost 6 bases and J 3 bases, leaving 15 bases between the germline ends. This CDR3 spans 13 amino acids. CDR3 amino acids: CSAMDRTDYEQYF. The CDR3 coding sequence is TGCAGTGCGATGGACAGAACGGACTACGAGCAGTACTTC.

Only a few counts were recorded for this clonotype. The rearrangement links TRBV2 to TRBJ2-5; D tentatively reads TRBD1 or TRBD2 (5 bases each). V lost 2 bases to trimming and J lost 7 bases, with 11 bases between them. The CDR3 length is 13 residues. The germline gives CDR1 SNHLY, CDR2 FYNNEI. The CDR3 sequence is CASSESPGGTQYF. The CDR3 DNA reads as TGTGCCAGCAGTGAATCGCCTGGGGGGACCCAGTACTTC.

The count of this clonotype is one. The V call is TRBV12-3 or TRBV12-4, the J call TRBJ1-5; a weak D match, TRBD1 (6 bases). The V end lost 6 bases, the J end lost 2 bases, and 17 bases lay between the germline ends. The length of the CDR3 is 16 residues. The CDR3: CASSRTTGIGNQPQHF. DNA of the CDR3: TGTGCCAGCAGCCGGACCACAGGGATAGGCAATCAGCCCCAGCATTTT.

The genes are TRBV7-9 and TRBJ2-1; the match to TRBD2 covers 9 bases. CDR1 SEHNR and CDR2 FQNEAQ come from the germline V gene (reference sequence). The CDR3 has 15 residues. The V and J ends lost 5 bases and 5 bases, in that order; junction bases with no gene match: 7. The CDR3 is CASSPAGGDHNEQFF. The CDR3 coding sequence is TGTGCCAGCAGCCCAGCGGGGGGAGATCACAATGAGCAGTTCTTC. Full variable domain (rest looked up from reference TRBV7-9 and TRBJ2-1): DTGVSQNPRHKITKRGQNVTFRCDPISEHNRLYWYRQTLGQGPEFLTYFQNEAQLEKSRLLSDRFSAERPKGSFSTLEIQRTEQGDSAMYLCASSPAGGDHNEQFFGPGTRLTVL.

In this sample, this clonotype turned up a few times. CDR3 nucleotide sequence: TGCAGCGTTGGCGGTGGGTACGGTGGGGATGAGCAGTTCTTC. Translated: CSVGGGYGGDEQFF. The genes are TRBV29-1 and TRBJ2-1; D call uncertain. Trimming removed 4 bases from V and 8 bases from J, with 18 bases in between. This CDR3 spans 14 amino acids. Germline CDR1 is SQVTM and CDR2 is ANQGSEA.